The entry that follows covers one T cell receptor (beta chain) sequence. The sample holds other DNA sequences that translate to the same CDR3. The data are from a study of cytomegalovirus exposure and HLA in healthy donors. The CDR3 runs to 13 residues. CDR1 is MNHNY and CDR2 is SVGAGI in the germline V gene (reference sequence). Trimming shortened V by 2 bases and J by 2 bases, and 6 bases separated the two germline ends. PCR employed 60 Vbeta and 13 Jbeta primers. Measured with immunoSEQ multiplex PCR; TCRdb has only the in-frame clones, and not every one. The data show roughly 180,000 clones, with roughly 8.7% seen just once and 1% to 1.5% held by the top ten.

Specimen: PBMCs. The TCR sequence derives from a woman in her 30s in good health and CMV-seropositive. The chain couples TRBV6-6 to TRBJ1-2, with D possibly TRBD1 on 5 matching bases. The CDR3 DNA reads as TGTGCCAGCAGTTACGACAGAAACTATGGCTACACCTTC. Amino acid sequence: CASSYDRNYGYTF.